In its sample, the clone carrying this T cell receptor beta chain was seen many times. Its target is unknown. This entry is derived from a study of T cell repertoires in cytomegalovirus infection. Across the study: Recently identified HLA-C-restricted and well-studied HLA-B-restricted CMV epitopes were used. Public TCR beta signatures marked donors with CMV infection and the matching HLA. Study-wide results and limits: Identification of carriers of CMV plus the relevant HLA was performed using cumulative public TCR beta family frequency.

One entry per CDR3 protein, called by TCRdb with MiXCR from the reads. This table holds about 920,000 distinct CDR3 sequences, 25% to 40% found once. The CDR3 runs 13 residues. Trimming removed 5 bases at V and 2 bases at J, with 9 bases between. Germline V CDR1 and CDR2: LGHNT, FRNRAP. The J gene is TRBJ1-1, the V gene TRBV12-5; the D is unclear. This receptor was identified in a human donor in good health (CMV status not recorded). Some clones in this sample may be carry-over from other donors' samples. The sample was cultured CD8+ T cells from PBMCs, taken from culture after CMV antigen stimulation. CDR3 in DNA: TGTGCTAGTGGTCCTGAGAAAAACACTGAAGCTTTCTTT. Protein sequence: CASGPEKNTEAFF.